This T cell receptor (beta chain) was profiled in a study of T cell repertoires in aging, cancer and after chemotherapy. On the study more broadly: Pre- and post-chemotherapy samples were paired from glioblastoma patients treated with temozolomide-based therapy. Study results and limitations: Across the chemotherapy interval, each cancer cohort showed higher median generation probability, suggesting thymic rebound.

Amplification of TCR beta used genomic DNA extracted from peripheral blood. V was shortened by 6 bases and J by 2 bases, with 2 bases between the two germline ends. This CDR3 contains 11 residues. Germline V gene data show CDR1 as MDHEN and CDR2 as SYDVKM. This clonotype has only a few counts. The target antigen is unknown. Rearranged V-D-J TRB sequences were amplified with a mixed TRB-A/B primer pool. In TCRdb, the multiplex PCR reads were re-called with MiXCR into one record per CDR3 protein. The repertoire holds around 2,400 distinct CDR3 sequences, 25% seen once, with 11% in the top ten. This receptor was taken from a human donor with a solid tumor. This sequence joins TRBV28 and TRBJ1-5; D call uncertain. The sample consisted of blood. CDR3 nucleotides: TGTGCCAGCAGCCGCAATCAGCCCCAGCATTTT. Protein: CASSRNQPQHF.